A single sample is the source of the 29 T cell receptor beta chains below, sequenced in a study of T cell responses to AZD1222 COVID-19 vaccine. Assay: immunoSEQ multiplex PCR; the TCRdb copy retains only in-frame clones and omits some. The sample carries about 100,000 clones, 89% recorded once. The sequencing used peripheral blood, collected on day 0 of AZD1222 vaccination. Receptors originate from an adult in good health.

This sequence joins TRBV19 and TRBJ1-2; the D is unclear. The CDR3 is made up of 13 amino acids. Germline CDR1 LNHDA, CDR2 SQIVND (reference sequence). Trimming left V 4 bases short and J 8 bases short, with 14 bases between. The CDR3 DNA sequence: TGTGCCAGTAGTAACAACCGGGAGGTCGGCTACACCTTC. Amino acid sequence: CASSNNREVGYTF.

This rearrangement joins TRBV6-6 to TRBJ2-5; D might be TRBD1 or TRBD2, each matching 5 bases. The length of the CDR3 is 14 residues. Germline V gene sequence: CDR1 MNHNY, CDR2 SVGAGI (reference sequence). Trimming removed 0 bases at V and 2 bases at J, with 7 bases between. The CDR3, as DNA: TGTGCCAGCAGTTACTCGAGGGGTCAAGAGACCCAGTACTTC. This codes for CASSYSRGQETQYF.

This chain joins TRBV7-2 and TRBJ2-7; unclear D gene. The CDR3 covers 13 residues. CDR1 is SGHTA and CDR2 is FQGNSA in the germline V gene. V shed 5 bases and J shed 4 bases, with 12 bases lying between them. The CDR3 nucleotides are TGTGCCAGCAGCCTGAGGCGTTCTTACGAGCAGTACTTC. The encoded protein is CASSLRRSYEQYF.

V gene TRBV10-1 combines with J gene TRBJ2-7, with a possible D match to TRBD1 (5 bases). CDR1 is WNHNN and CDR2 is SYGVQD in the germline V gene (reference sequence). V was clipped by 6 bases and J by 0 bases, with 18 bases between them. The CDR3 length is 16 residues. The CDR3 DNA reads TGCGCCAGCAGCCCGAGAAGGGGCGACAACTCCTACGAGCAGTACTTC. Translating gives CASSPRRGDNSYEQYF.

The V gene is TRBV6-5, the J gene TRBJ1-2; no clear D gene. Per germline, CDR1 MNHEY and CDR2 SVGAGI. The CDR3 covers 14 residues. V was pared by 4 bases and J by 5 bases, with 14 bases between. In nucleotides, the CDR3 is TGTGCCAGCAGTTCCCGGTCGGGCGGTTATGGCTACACCTTC. Translated, it gives CASSSRSGGYGYTF.

The chain uses TRBV6-5 and TRBJ2-1, with a weak D call TRBD1 (6 bases). V was pared by 2 bases and J by 8 bases, with 16 bases between. CDR1 MNHEY and CDR2 SVGAGI come from the germline V gene. CDR3 length equals 15 residues. CDR3 in DNA: TGTGCCAGCAGTTACGAAAGGGCAGGGGTGGATGAGCAGTTCTTC. Translating it yields CASSYERAGVDEQFF.

The chain is built from TRBV28 and TRBJ2-4; D may correspond to TRBD1 or TRBD2 (5 bases each). Trimming shortened V by 6 bases and J by 5 bases, and 17 bases separated the two germline ends. CDR3 size: 15 residues. Germline V lookup: CDR1 MDHEN, CDR2 SYDVKM. In DNA form, the CDR3 reads TGTGCCAGCAGCGAATCAGGGACGTACGAAAACATTCAGTACTTC. Translation gives CASSESGTYENIQYF.

This clone has a handful of counts. The chain employs TRBV7-6 and TRBJ2-5, with TRBD1 matching over 11 bases. Germline V gene sequence: CDR1 SGHVS, CDR2 FNYEAQ. The CDR3 consists of 15 residues. V lost 3 bases, J lost 2 bases, and 2 bases stayed unmatched. In DNA, the CDR3 is TGTGCCAGCAGCTTGGGACAGGGGGAGCAAGAGACCCAGTACTTC. Amino acids: CASSLGQGEQETQYF. The full variable domain, rest sourced from reference TRBV7-6 and TRBJ2-5, is GAGVSQSPRYKVTKRGQDVALRCDPISGHVSLYWYRQALGQGPEFLTYFNYEAQQDKSGLPNDRFSAERPEGSISTLTIQRTEQRDSAMYRCASSLGQGEQETQYFGPGTRLLVL.

This chain joins TRBV6-5 and TRBJ2-5, with 8 bases fitting TRBD2. The length of the CDR3 is 15 residues. The germline V gene has CDR1 MNHEY and CDR2 SVGAGI. V was clipped by 0 bases and J by 2 bases; unmatched bases: 2. CDR3 protein: CASSYSREVQETQYF. The CDR3 region has the DNA TGTGCCAGCAGTTACTCGCGGGAGGTACAAGAGACCCAGTACTTC.

This rearrangement joins TRBV30 to TRBJ2-5, with D perhaps given as TRBD1 or TRBD2 (6 bases each). The germline V gene encodes CDR1 GTSNPN and CDR2 SVGIG (reference sequence). This CDR3 contains 13 residues. V was trimmed by 5 bases and J by 10 bases, leaving 20 bases between them. The CDR3 here is CAWGGLARGSQYF. For the CDR3, the DNA is TGTGCCTGGGGGGGGCTAGCGAGAGGTAGCCAGTACTTC. The complete variable domain, with remaining parts taken from reference TRBV30 and TRBJ2-5, reads SQTIHQWPATLVQPVGSPLSLECTVEGTSNPNLYWYRQAAGRGLQLLFYSVGIGQISSEVPQNLSASRPQDRQFILSSKKLLLSDSGFYLCAWGGLARGSQYFGPGTRLLVL.

The chain carries TRBV28 and TRBJ2-6, with D maybe TRBD2 (5 bases). This CDR3 spans 15 amino acids. Germline V lookup: CDR1 MDHEN, CDR2 SYDVKM. The V gene lost 4 bases and the J gene lost 2 bases, with 9 bases spanning the gap. CDR3 DNA: TGTGCCAGCAGTTACCCCGGGACTGGGGCCAACGTCCTGACTTTC. Translating it yields CASSYPGTGANVLTF.

The chain uses TRBV18 and TRBJ1-3; D unclear. The CDR3 contains 16 residues. V lost 3 bases, J lost 0 bases, and 12 bases lay in between. Germline V CDR1 and CDR2: KGHSH, LQKENI. The CDR3 DNA is TGTGCCAGCTCACCGCTCGGGTCCCTCTCTGGAAACACCATATATTTT. Translated: CASSPLGSLSGNTIYF.

V gene TRBV19 combines with J gene TRBJ2-3; D gene unclear. Trimming pared 3 bases from V and 1 base from J, leaving 11 bases between. The V gene's germline CDR1 is LNHDA and CDR2 SQIVND (reference sequence). The CDR3 loop spans 15 amino acids. CDR3 nucleotides: TGTGCCAGTAGTATCGGAGTTCAGCGCACAGATACGCAGTATTTT. It translates to CASSIGVQRTDTQYF.

The chain uses TRBV5-1 and TRBJ2-3; the D is unclear. The CDR3 is 16 amino acids. Trimming stripped 1 base from V and 0 bases from J, with 12 bases between. From germline, CDR1 is SGHRS and CDR2 YFSETQ. This CDR3 reads CASSLISLPSTDTQYF. In DNA, the CDR3 is TGCGCCAGCAGCTTGATTAGCCTGCCAAGCACAGATACGCAGTATTTT.

V is TRBV19 and J is TRBJ2-7, with D unresolved. Trimming cost V 3 bases and J 3 bases, with 9 bases left between them. Germline CDR1 reads LNHDA; CDR2 reads SQIVND (reference sequence). The CDR3 loop spans 13 amino acids. CDR3 coding DNA: TGTGCCAGTAGTATTGGGCCGGGCTACGAGCAGTACTTC. It encodes CASSIGPGYEQYF.

The V call is TRBV9, the J call TRBJ2-7, with D possibly being TRBD2 (7 bases). The CDR3 extends over 15 amino acids. V lost 3 bases to trimming and J lost 3 bases, with 16 bases between them. Germline CDR1 and CDR2: SGDLS and YYNGEE. The CDR3 DNA sequence: TGTGCCAGCAGCGCCGCTACAGGGAGGGACTACGAGCAGTACTTC. Its protein is CASSAATGRDYEQYF.

V usage is TRBV3-1 (or the pseudogene TRBV3-2) and J usage is TRBJ1-2; 7 positions agree with TRBD1. The ends lost 4 bases at V and 8 bases at J; junction bases unmatched: 10. Germline CDR1 and CDR2: LGHDT and YNNKEL (reference sequence). This CDR3 is built from 14 residues. The CDR3 nucleotides read TGTGCCAGCAGCCCCCATGACAGGGTTGGCGGCTACACCTTC. Amino acids: CASSPHDRVGGYTF.

This chain joins TRBV5-1 and TRBJ2-5; the D gene is possibly TRBD1 (6 bases). The CDR3 has 16 residues. CDR1 is SGHRS, CDR2 YFSETQ, per germline. The V end lost 4 bases, the J end lost 4 bases, and 20 bases lay between the germline ends. This CDR3 is CASSVTSTGQGETQYF. CDR3 sequence (DNA): TGCGCCAGCAGCGTAACTTCTACAGGGCAAGGAGAGACCCAGTACTTC.

The genes are TRBV18 and TRBJ1-5, with a weak D call TRBD1 (5 bases). Looked up from germline, CDR1 is KGHSH and CDR2 is LQKENI. The ends were cut back, 5 bases at V and 3 bases at J, with 11 bases in the middle. The CDR3 is 14 amino acids. CDR3 in amino acids: CASSEGRYNQPQHF. The CDR3 coding sequence is TGTGCCAGCTCAGAGGGACGGTACAATCAGCCCCAGCATTTT.

The CDR3: CASSGTNNQPQHF. CDR3 in DNA: TGTGCCAGCAGCGGGACTAACAATCAGCCCCAGCATTTT. The chain combines TRBV11-2 with TRBJ1-5; a possible D gene is TRBD1 (5 bases). The V and J ends lost 5 bases and 3 bases respectively, with 8 bases between them. Looked up from germline, CDR1 is SGHAT and CDR2 is FQNNGV. This CDR3 is built from 13 residues.

This chain connects TRBV30 to TRBJ1-4; weak D call: TRBD1 (6 bases). Germline CDR1 reads GTSNPN; CDR2 reads SVGIG (reference sequence). The length of the CDR3 is 15 residues. Trimming pared 1 base from V and 0 bases from J, leaving 9 bases between. In DNA, the CDR3 is TGTGCCTGGAGTGGGGGGCGGACAACTAATGAAAAACTGTTTTTT. This translates into CAWSGGRTTNEKLFF.

The chain links TRBV7-9 to TRBJ1-4, with D perhaps matching TRBD1 (5 bases). From germline, CDR1 is SEHNR and CDR2 FQNEAQ (reference sequence). This CDR3 has 15 amino acids. Between the trimmed V and J ends, which lost 4 bases and 2 bases, there was a span of 11 bases. This CDR3 is CASSSGSWTNEKLFF. The CDR3 nucleotides are TGTGCCAGCAGCTCAGGGAGTTGGACTAATGAAAAACTGTTTTTT.

The V call is TRBV7-9, the J call TRBJ1-4; D ambiguous. Per germline, CDR1 SEHNR and CDR2 FQNEAQ (reference sequence). CDR3 length equals 13 residues. V was cut by 5 bases and J by 14 bases, with 18 bases left in between. CDR3 sequence reads: CASSPLGPPALFF. For the CDR3, the DNA is TGTGCCAGCAGCCCGCTAGGTCCCCCTGCTCTGTTTTTT. Together with reference TRBV7-9 and TRBJ1-4, the CDR3 gives the full variable domain: DTGVSQNPRHKITKRGQNVTFRCDPISEHNRLYWYRQTLGQGPEFLTYFQNEAQLEKSRLLSDRFSAERPKGSFSTLEIQRTEQGDSAMYLCASSPLGPPALFFGSGTQLSVL.

The genes are TRBV14 and TRBJ2-1; TRBD2 matches at 10 bases. J was trimmed by 7 bases and V by 5 bases; bases with no gene match: 2. The CDR3 totals 13 residues. Germline CDR1 and CDR2: SGHDN and FVKESK. The CDR3, as DNA: TGTGCCAGCAGCGATAGCGGGAGGAATGAGCAGTTCTTC. Protein: CASSDSGRNEQFF.

The rearrangement joins TRBV7-3 to TRBJ2-5, with a tentative D call TRBD2 (5 bases). Trimming shortened V by 5 bases and J by 5 bases, and 15 bases separated the two germline ends. The length of the CDR3 is 14 residues. Per germline, CDR1 SGHTA and CDR2 FQGTGA. CDR3 sequence: CASSPLSGWETQYF. As DNA, the CDR3 is TGTGCCAGCAGCCCACTTTCGGGATGGGAGACCCAGTACTTC. Combining the CDR3 with reference TRBV7-3 and TRBJ2-5 gives the whole variable domain GAGVSQTPSNKVTEKGKYVELRCDPISGHTALYWYRQSLGQGPEFLIYFQGTGAADDSGLPNDRFFAVRPEGSVSTLKIQRTERGDSAVYLCASSPLSGWETQYFGPGTRLLVL.

The V gene is TRBV4-1, the J gene TRBJ1-3; the D is unclear. CDR3 length equals 15 residues. Trimming pared 0 bases from V and 2 bases from J, leaving 8 bases between. The germline CDR1 and CDR2 sequences are MGHRA and YSYEKL. The CDR3 DNA reads TGCGCCAGCAGCCAAGATCAACGGACTGGAAACACCATATATTTT. As protein: CASSQDQRTGNTIYF.

This clone was found once. The chain recombines TRBV6-2 or TRBV6-3 with TRBJ2-1, with D tentatively TRBD2 (5 bases). Germline V gene lookup returns CDR1 MNHEY and CDR2 SVGEGT. With 0 bases removed from V and 4 bases from J, the gap between germline ends came to 10 bases. The CDR3 totals 15 residues. CDR3 nucleotide sequence: TGTGCCAGCAGTTACTCCGGAGGCCATTACAATGAGCAGTTCTTC. It encodes CASSYSGGHYNEQFF.

Only one count was recorded for this clone. The chain carries TRBV15 and TRBJ2-2, with D hard to call. Trimming took off 7 bases at V and 6 bases at J, with 18 bases between the two ends. This CDR3 is 15 amino acids long. The V gene's germline CDR1 is LNHNV and CDR2 YYDKDF (reference sequence). This CDR3 reads CATNSGGVESGELFF. The CDR3 coding sequence is TGTGCCACCAACTCAGGTGGGGTAGAGTCCGGGGAGCTGTTTTTT.

This clone was recorded only once. The chain combines TRBV4-2 with TRBJ2-7; D call uncertain. The CDR3 extends over 15 amino acids. Trimming removed 1 base at V and 3 bases at J, with 13 bases between. Looked up from germline, CDR1 is LGHNA and CDR2 is YNFKEQ. CDR3 nucleotide sequence: TGTGCCAGCAGCCAAGCTGGAGACTTCAGCTACGAGCAGTACTTC. Amino acids: CASSQAGDFSYEQYF.